Below, 18 T cell receptor beta chains from the same sample are listed, as sequenced in a study of blood T cell repertoires in COVID-19 (TCRdb year 2020). Library preparation employed the immunoSEQ multiplex PCR assay. As stored in TCRdb, this immuneACCESS dataset retains in-frame rearrangements with V and J assigned. A fraction of the clones does not appear; measured against another copy, unresolved V genes explain less than half of the discrepancy, and the remainder lacks a known reason. The sample table holds 200,000 to 250,000 clones, of which around 88% were seen once. The ten largest clones take up approximately 14% of the sample. Sequencing used PBMCs or T cells enriched from blood (not recorded which). These TCRs come from a woman aged 50 to 60 with acute COVID-19.

This sequence joins TRBV14 and TRBJ1-2, with TRBD1 as a possible D gene (5 bases). V shed 4 bases and J shed 4 bases, with 13 bases lying between them. CDR1 and CDR2 (germline): SGHDN, FVKESK. The CDR3 has 14 amino acids. The CDR3 sequence is CASSPPGIVYGYTF. The CDR3 DNA sequence: TGTGCCAGCAGCCCCCCAGGGATAGTCTATGGCTACACCTTC.

The rearrangement uses TRBV5-1 and TRBJ2-5; D unresolved. The CDR3 sequence is 13 residues long. Germline CDR1 reads SGHRS; CDR2 reads YFSETQ. With 0 bases removed from V and 4 bases from J, the gap between germline ends came to 7 bases. This CDR3 reads CASSLEAGETQYF. In nucleotides, the CDR3 is TGCGCCAGCAGCTTGGAGGCAGGAGAGACCCAGTACTTC.

This chain uses TRBV29-1 with TRBJ1-1, with TRBD1 matching 11 bases. This CDR3 contains 15 residues. The V and J ends lost 6 bases and 0 bases, in that order; junction bases with no gene match: 6. The V gene's germline CDR1 is SQVTM and CDR2 ANQGSEA. CDR3 nucleotides: TGCAGCGTGACCGGGACAGGGGGTTTGAACACTGAAGCTTTCTTT. Its protein product is CSVTGTGGLNTEAFF. The full variable domain, its missing parts supplied by reference TRBV29-1 and TRBJ1-1, is SAVISQKPSRDICQRGTSLTIQCQVDSQVTMMFWYRQQPGQSLTLIATANQGSEATYESGFVIDKFPISRPNLTFSTLTVSNMSPEDSSIYLCSVTGTGGLNTEAFFGQGTRLTVV.

This rearrangement joins TRBV6-2 or TRBV6-3 to TRBJ2-7; the D gene is possibly TRBD1 (7 bases). V was pared by 5 bases and J by 4 bases, with 18 bases between. This CDR3 region has 15 residues. Germline values: CDR1 MNHEY, CDR2 SVGEGT. The CDR3 nucleotides are TGTGCCAGCAGTCAGCCGACAGGGAGGTCTTACGAGCAGTACTTC. It specifies CASSQPTGRSYEQYF.

This chain connects TRBV3-1 (or the pseudogene TRBV3-2) to TRBJ2-1, with TRBD2 matching over 10 bases. Germline values: CDR1 LGHDT, CDR2 YNNKEL (reference sequence). After removal of 4 bases from V and 7 bases from J, the junction contained 7 bases not matched to a gene. The CDR3 runs to 15 residues. CDR3 nucleotides: TGTGCCAGCAGCCCGAGGGCTAGCGGGAGTAATGAGCAGTTCTTC. This gives the protein CASSPRASGSNEQFF.

The chain couples TRBV28 to TRBJ2-1, with 10 bases matching TRBD1. Germline CDR1 MDHEN, CDR2 SYDVKM. The CDR3 sequence is 15 residues long. V shed 4 bases, J shed 4 bases, and the junction held 4 bases outside the gene matches. CDR3 protein: CASSSDRGIYNEQFF. In nucleotides, the CDR3 is TGTGCCAGCAGTTCGGACAGGGGGATTTACAATGAGCAGTTCTTC.

The gene calls are TRBV4-2 and TRBJ2-7, with 9 positions matching TRBD2. With V trimmed by 4 bases and J by 6 bases, 13 bases remained unmatched. CDR1 is LGHNA, CDR2 YNFKEQ, per germline. The CDR3 spans 16 residues. The CDR3 loop is CASSPADVAGVSEQYF. The DNA for the CDR3 is TGTGCCAGCAGCCCCGCGGATGTAGCGGGAGTGTCCGAGCAGTACTTC.

The chain links TRBV10-3 to TRBJ2-7; 7 bases align to TRBD1. The CDR3 is made up of 14 amino acids. The germline gives CDR1 ENHRY, CDR2 SYGVKD. Trimming at V came to 3 bases and at J to 2 bases, leaving 4 bases not matched to a gene. CDR3 DNA: TGTGCCATCAGTGAAAGACAGGGCGCCTACGAGCAGTACTTC. This sequence encodes CAISERQGAYEQYF.

Here the CDR3 reads CASSLGTGEQFF. In DNA, the CDR3 is TGTGCCAGCAGTCTCGGGACAGGGGAGCAGTTCTTC. The chain combines TRBV27 with TRBJ2-1; 9 bases are shared with TRBD1. The length of the CDR3 is 12 residues. CDR1 MNHEY and CDR2 SMNVEV come from the germline V gene (reference sequence). Trimming took 5 bases from V and 10 from J; bases not matched to a gene: 3.

For the CDR3, the DNA is TGCGCCAGCAGCTTGATACCAAGTAGCGGGAGGTCCTACAATGAGCAGTTCTTC. Amino acid sequence: CASSLIPSSGRSYNEQFF. The chain carries TRBV5-1 and TRBJ2-1; 10 nucleotides match TRBD2. Trimming removed 1 base from V and 1 base from J; junction bases left unmatched: 8. CDR3 length: 18 amino acids. Germline V gene sequence: CDR1 SGHRS, CDR2 YFSETQ.

The chain couples TRBV28 to TRBJ2-1; 11 bases fit TRBD2. Germline V gives CDR1 MDHEN, CDR2 SYDVKM. The junction had 5 bases not matched to a gene; V was cut back by 3 bases and J by 7 bases. The CDR3 contains 15 residues. DNA for the CDR3: TGTGCCAGCAGTTTCGGGACTAGCGGAACGAATGAGCAGTTCTTC. Protein: CASSFGTSGTNEQFF. Using reference TRBV28 and TRBJ2-1 for the parts outside the CDR3, the full variable domain is DVKVTQSSRYLVKRTGEKVFLECVQDMDHENMFWYRQDPGLGLRLIYFSYDVKMKEKGDIPEGYSVSREKKERFSLILESASTNQTSMYLCASSFGTSGTNEQFFGPGTRLTVL.

The J gene is TRBJ2-6, the V gene TRBV7-6, with D possibly matching TRBD2 (5 bases). Trimming took 1 base from V and 0 from J, leaving 22 bases between them. Germline V gene sequence: CDR1 SGHVS, CDR2 FNYEAQ. The CDR3 totals 21 residues. The CDR3: CASSLDGGRTVIYSGANVLTF. DNA of the CDR3: TGTGCCAGCAGCTTAGATGGCGGGCGGACCGTCATCTACTCTGGGGCCAACGTCCTGACTTTC.

The chain uses TRBV7-9 and TRBJ1-3; 7 bases fit TRBD1. This CDR3 region has 16 residues. With 5 bases clipped from V and 0 bases from J, the junction kept 7 bases outside the gene matches. Germline CDR1 and CDR2: SEHNR and FQNEAQ (reference sequence). CDR3 protein: CASSPHRGNSGNTIYF. In DNA form, the CDR3 reads TGTGCCAGCAGCCCCCACAGGGGAAACTCTGGAAACACCATATATTTT.

The V gene is TRBV7-8, the J gene TRBJ1-2; tentatively, D is TRBD1 (5 bases). Germline-derived CDR1 and CDR2 are SGHVS and FQNEAQ. V was cut by 3 bases and J by 7 bases, with 18 bases left in between. The CDR3 is 15 amino acids. CDR3 sequence (DNA): TGTGCCAGCAGCTTGACAGTACAAGTAAAAGGTGGCTACACCTTC. Amino acid sequence: CASSLTVQVKGGYTF.

The chain has TRBV29-1 and TRBJ1-3; 7 bases are a match to TRBD1. The CDR3 runs 12 residues. Losses at the gene ends were 4 bases for V and 4 bases for J; bases not matched to a gene: 1. CDR1 and CDR2 from the germline V gene are SQVTM and ANQGSEA. The CDR3 DNA sequence: TGCAGCGTTGTAGGGGGCGGAAACACCATATATTTT. This encodes CSVVGGGNTIYF. Complete variable domain (other parts from reference TRBV29-1 and TRBJ1-3): SAVISQKPSRDICQRGTSLTIQCQVDSQVTMMFWYRQQPGQSLTLIATANQGSEATYESGFVIDKFPISRPNLTFSTLTVSNMSPEDSSIYLCSVVGGGNTIYFGEGSWLTVV.

The rearrangement links TRBV5-5 to TRBJ2-5; D remains ambiguous. In germline, CDR1 is SGHKS, CDR2 YYEKEE (reference sequence). Trimming left V 4 bases short and J 4 bases short, with 11 bases between. The CDR3 totals 13 residues. The CDR3 sequence is CASSPLSLETQYF. The CDR3 DNA follows: TGTGCCAGCAGCCCCCTTTCGTTAGAGACCCAGTACTTC.

The chain uses TRBV1 and TRBJ2-1; the D call TRBD2 from the table was never checked on the DNA. TRBV1 is an annotated pseudogene. The CDR3 contains 17 residues. CDR3 region: CTSSQEPSGTHYNEQFF. CDR3 in DNA: TGCACCAGCAGCCAAGAACCGTCCGGGACTCACTACAATGAGCAGTTCTTC.

The chain uses TRBV2 and TRBJ1-2; no clear D gene. CDR1 SNHLY and CDR2 FYNNEI come from the germline V gene. Trimming took 5 bases from V and 8 from J, leaving 21 bases between them. CDR3 length: 15 amino acids. CDR3 nucleotides: TGTGCCAGCAGTATTGCGCGCTCTGAGGGTGGCGGCTACACCTTC. It specifies CASSIARSEGGGYTF.